Following are 22 T cell receptor gamma chains from one sample sequenced in a study of Vδ1+ human thymocytes. Study-wide points: Highly polyclonal TRG and TRD repertoires with Gaussian CDR3 length distributions appeared in thymus.

Sequences come from RNA converted to cDNA by reverse transcription. Pooled V-gene forward primers with one constant-region reverse primer generated the CDR3 amplicons by multiplex PCR. TCRdb called clones anew from the multiplex PCR reads with CATT. The sample yields approximately 25,000 gamma-chain clones, about a fifth seen once. No antigen has been assigned to these receptors. Sequences were obtained from Vdelta1+ gamma-delta thymocytes from the thymus. Subset given: FACS-sorted CD3+ TCRalphabeta- TCRVdelta1+ TCRVdelta2- thymocytes. The receptors here all came from a boy under two years old who had congenital heart surgery.

The rearrangement links TRGV3 to TRGJ1 or TRGJ2. With V trimmed by 6 bases and J by 7 bases, 6 bases remained unmatched. The CDR3 is 11 residues long. CDR1 and CDR2 (germline): VTNTFY, YDVSTARD (reference sequence). The CDR3 coding sequence is TGTGCCACCTGGTTAGGGTATAAGAAACTCTTT. Translation: CATWLGYKKLF.

This chain links TRGV4 with TRGJP2. The J segment lost 5 bases and the V segment lost 0 bases, leaving 9 bases of the junction unmatched. The CDR3 is 16 amino acids. From germline, CDR1 is EGSTGY and CDR2 YDSYTSSV. The CDR3 here is CATWDGGLVSDWIKTF. The CDR3 nucleotides are TGTGCCACCTGGGATGGGGGGCTAGTGAGTGATTGGATCAAGACGTTT.

This clone has just a few counts. The sample carries other DNA sequences with the same CDR3. This chain links TRGV2 with TRGJ1 or TRGJ2. CDR3 length equals 13 residues. V was clipped by 1 base and J by 6 bases; unmatched bases: 6. Germline V gene data show CDR1 as EGSNGY and CDR2 as YDSYNSKV. The CDR3 loop is CATWDGPGYKKLF. The CDR3 DNA is TGTGCCACCTGGGACGGACCTGGTTATAAGAAACTCTTT.

This clone was found a few times. A much larger clone lies one base from this, so it may be a read error. The same CDR3 arises from other DNA sequences in this sample as well. The chain joins TRGV5 to TRGJ1 or TRGJ2. Germline V CDR1 and CDR2: VINAFY, YDVSNSKD. CDR3 size: 12 residues. Germline trimming cut 0 bases from V and 9 bases from J; bases unmatched to any gene: 5. The CDR3 protein is CATWDRRFKKLF. The CDR3 DNA sequence: TGTGCCACCTGGGACAGGCGGTTTAAGAAACTCTTT.

The chain uses TRGV9 and TRGJP1. Germline-derived CDR1 and CDR2 are GITISATS and ISYDGTV (reference sequence). J was trimmed by 8 bases and V by 6 bases; bases with no gene match: 6. This CDR3 region has 12 residues. Here the CDR3 DNA reads TGTGCCTTGTGGTCTAAGGGTTGGTTCAAGATATTT. Its protein is CALWSKGWFKIF.

This clone has a handful of counts. The V gene is TRGV2, the J gene TRGJP2. CDR1 is EGSNGY, CDR2 YDSYNSKV, per germline. This CDR3 contains 12 residues. V dropped 1 base and J dropped 9; count of bases not matched to a gene: 2. For the CDR3, the DNA is TGTGCCACCTGGGACGGCAATTGGATCAAGACGTTT. Translation: CATWDGNWIKTF.

This clone was seen more than once but under ten times. The chain employs TRGV4 and TRGJ1 or TRGJ2. Germline V gene sequence: CDR1 EGSTGY, CDR2 YDSYTSSV. CDR3 length equals 13 residues. V shed 5 bases and J 0 bases; nucleotides not matched to a gene: 4. The CDR3 region is CATWGTNYYKKLF. Here the CDR3 DNA reads TGTGCCACCTGGGGGACGAATTATTATAAGAAACTCTTT.

About this clone itself: A much larger clone differs from this one at a single base, so this may be a read error. Other DNA sequences in this specimen translate into the identical CDR3. The J gene is TRGJ1 or TRGJ2, the V gene TRGV4. The J segment lost 0 bases and the V segment lost 1 base, leaving 3 bases of the junction unmatched. This CDR3 comprises 14 residues. Per germline, CDR1 EGSTGY and CDR2 YDSYTSSV. The CDR3 region is CATWDGLNYYKKLF. CDR3 coding DNA: TGTGCCACCTGGGATGGACTGAATTATTATAAGAAACTCTTT.

V is TRGV2 and J is TRGJ1 or TRGJ2. Trimming at V came to 0 bases and at J to 12 bases, leaving 5 bases not matched to a gene. The CDR3 runs 11 residues. The germline gives CDR1 EGSNGY, CDR2 YDSYNSKV. In DNA, the CDR3 is TGTGCCACCTGGGACGGGCAGGGGAAACTCTTT. Protein sequence: CATWDGQGKLF.

This clone was counted between two and nine times. Different DNA sequences within this sample yield the same CDR3. The rearrangement links TRGV3 to TRGJ1 or TRGJ2. Germline V gene sequence: CDR1 VTNTFY, CDR2 YDVSTARD (reference sequence). J was trimmed by 13 bases and V by 0 bases; bases with no gene match: 9. The CDR3 consists of 12 residues. Written as DNA, the CDR3 is TGTGCCACCTGGGACAGGCCTAGGAAAAAACTCTTT. Protein sequence: CATWDRPRKKLF.

The J gene is TRGJ1 or TRGJ2, the V gene TRGV4. The CDR3 covers 14 residues. The V segment lost 0 bases and the J segment 11 bases; nucleotides outside the gene matches: 13. In germline, CDR1 is EGSTGY, CDR2 YDSYTSSV. The CDR3: CATWDGRYNNQKLF. The CDR3 DNA is TGTGCCACCTGGGATGGGCGATATAATAATCAGAAACTCTTT.

In its sample, this clone was seen a few times. This rearrangement joins TRGV9 to TRGJ1 or TRGJ2. CDR1 is GITISATS and CDR2 is ISYDGTV in the germline V gene (reference sequence). The CDR3 runs to 16 residues. The V and J ends lost 5 bases and 3 bases, in that order; junction bases with no gene match: 16. The CDR3 nucleotides read TGTGCCTTGTGGGTGGAAATAAGGGCGAGTTATTATAAGAAACTCTTT. Its translation: CALWVEIRASYYKKLF.

This clone has more than one count but fewer than ten. J is TRGJ1 or TRGJ2 and V is TRGV4. The CDR3 extends over 13 amino acids. The V and J ends lost 5 bases and 6 bases, in that order; junction bases with no gene match: 10. The germline V gene has CDR1 EGSTGY and CDR2 YDSYTSSV. In DNA, the CDR3 is TGTGCCACCTGGGTCCTCGGTCGTTATAAGAAACTCTTT. Protein product: CATWVLGRYKKLF.

The sample holds a few counts of this clone. This chain links TRGV8 with TRGJ1 or TRGJ2. This CDR3 contains 14 residues. With 3 bases clipped from V and 0 bases from J, the junction kept 5 bases outside the gene matches. The germline V gene has CDR1 VENAVY and CDR2 YDSYNSRV. CDR3 sequence: CATWDGLNYYKKLF. The CDR3 nucleotides read TGTGCCACCTGGGATGGTCTGAATTATTATAAGAAACTCTTT.

The sample holds a few counts of this clone. This chain uses TRGV9 with TRGJ1 or TRGJ2. CDR1 is GITISATS and CDR2 is ISYDGTV in the germline V gene (reference sequence). The ends lost 3 bases at V and 6 bases at J; junction bases unmatched: 11. This CDR3 spans 14 amino acids. The CDR3 sequence is CALWEMKVSYKKLF. CDR3 nucleotides: TGTGCCTTGTGGGAGATGAAGGTGTCTTATAAGAAACTCTTT.

A few counts support this clone. V usage is TRGV4 and J usage is TRGJ1 or TRGJ2. Germline CDR1 and CDR2: EGSTGY and YDSYTSSV. This CDR3 is 13 amino acids long. Trimming removed 5 bases from V and 3 bases from J; junction bases left unmatched: 7. The CDR3: CATWGYSYYKKLF. The CDR3 DNA reads TGTGCCACCTGGGGTTATTCTTATTATAAGAAACTCTTT.

With respect to this clone: At the DNA level, this CDR3 is encoded by other sequences in the same sample as well. The chain carries TRGV9 and TRGJ1 or TRGJ2. CDR3 length equals 11 residues. J lost 7 bases, V lost 1 base, and 1 base had no gene match. CDR1 is GITISATS and CDR2 is ISYDGTV in the germline V gene (reference sequence). The CDR3 here is CALWEVYKKLF. The CDR3, as DNA: TGTGCCTTGTGGGAGGTATATAAGAAACTCTTT.

The chain has TRGV4 and TRGJ1 or TRGJ2. This CDR3 spans 13 amino acids. Germline V gene sequence: CDR1 EGSTGY, CDR2 YDSYTSSV. Unmatched junction bases numbered 12, after V lost 4 bases and J lost 9 bases. CDR3 protein: CATWDQLSIKKLF. DNA for the CDR3: TGTGCCACCTGGGACCAACTTAGTATTAAGAAACTCTTT.

This chain links TRGV5 with TRGJ1 or TRGJ2. This CDR3 has 15 amino acids. V shed 0 bases and J 4 bases; nucleotides not matched to a gene: 9. Germline V gene sequence: CDR1 VINAFY, CDR2 YDVSNSKD. The CDR3 loop reads CATWDRPALYYKKLF. The CDR3 nucleotides are TGTGCCACCTGGGACAGGCCCGCGTTATATTATAAGAAACTCTTT.

The J gene is TRGJ1 or TRGJ2, the V gene TRGV5. Per the germline V gene, CDR1 is VINAFY and CDR2 is YDVSNSKD. There are 14 residues in the CDR3. J was trimmed by 2 bases and V by 3 bases; bases with no gene match: 7. The CDR3 is CATWDCGDYYKKLF. As DNA, the CDR3 is TGTGCCACCTGGGACTGTGGGGATTATTATAAGAAACTCTTT.

The chain links TRGV4 to TRGJ1 or TRGJ2. The CDR3 has 11 residues. V lost 8 bases and J lost 9; bases outside the gene matches: 10. The germline CDR1 and CDR2 sequences are EGSTGY and YDSYTSSV. CDR3 in DNA: TGTGCCACCTCTGACCCCCTTAAGAAACTCTTT. Translating gives CATSDPLKKLF.

This chain links TRGV4 with TRGJ1 or TRGJ2. Per the germline V gene, CDR1 is EGSTGY and CDR2 is YDSYTSSV. CDR3 length equals 14 residues. V gave up 0 bases and J gave up 3 bases; unmatched junction bases: 5. CDR3 sequence: CATWDGILYYKKLF. CDR3 coding DNA: TGTGCCACCTGGGATGGGATCCTTTATTATAAGAAACTCTTT.